Described below is a single TCR beta chain sequence and its context. This entry is derived from a study of blood T cell repertoires in COVID-19. For the study at large: COVID-19 samples, acute and convalescent, were from the United States, Italy and Spain. T cells, B-cell-depleted T cells, or PBMCs provided the cDNA or gDNA that served as material.

The CDR3 is 16 residues long. Per germline, CDR1 SGHDT and CDR2 YYEEEE. The V and J ends lost 3 bases and 5 bases, in that order; junction bases with no gene match: 10. In the authors' workflow: Reference gene primer amplification gave estimated nucleated cell counts. The method was immunoSEQ multiplex PCR; TCRdb's version includes in-frame clones alone and lacks a portion of them. The V and J calls and clone size are taken from that table; D and trimming were inferred from the DNA. Here the sample spans hundreds of thousands of clones, 80% to 90% being singletons. The TCR comes from a woman over 75 with acute or convalescent COVID-19. Sequenced sample: peripheral blood. The rearrangement joins TRBV5-6 to TRBJ2-3, with TRBD2 matching 9 bases. CDR3 sequence (DNA): TGTGCCAGCAGCTCCGTAGCGGGGGTAGGGTTAGATACGCAGTATTTT. Translation gives CASSSVAGVGLDTQYF.